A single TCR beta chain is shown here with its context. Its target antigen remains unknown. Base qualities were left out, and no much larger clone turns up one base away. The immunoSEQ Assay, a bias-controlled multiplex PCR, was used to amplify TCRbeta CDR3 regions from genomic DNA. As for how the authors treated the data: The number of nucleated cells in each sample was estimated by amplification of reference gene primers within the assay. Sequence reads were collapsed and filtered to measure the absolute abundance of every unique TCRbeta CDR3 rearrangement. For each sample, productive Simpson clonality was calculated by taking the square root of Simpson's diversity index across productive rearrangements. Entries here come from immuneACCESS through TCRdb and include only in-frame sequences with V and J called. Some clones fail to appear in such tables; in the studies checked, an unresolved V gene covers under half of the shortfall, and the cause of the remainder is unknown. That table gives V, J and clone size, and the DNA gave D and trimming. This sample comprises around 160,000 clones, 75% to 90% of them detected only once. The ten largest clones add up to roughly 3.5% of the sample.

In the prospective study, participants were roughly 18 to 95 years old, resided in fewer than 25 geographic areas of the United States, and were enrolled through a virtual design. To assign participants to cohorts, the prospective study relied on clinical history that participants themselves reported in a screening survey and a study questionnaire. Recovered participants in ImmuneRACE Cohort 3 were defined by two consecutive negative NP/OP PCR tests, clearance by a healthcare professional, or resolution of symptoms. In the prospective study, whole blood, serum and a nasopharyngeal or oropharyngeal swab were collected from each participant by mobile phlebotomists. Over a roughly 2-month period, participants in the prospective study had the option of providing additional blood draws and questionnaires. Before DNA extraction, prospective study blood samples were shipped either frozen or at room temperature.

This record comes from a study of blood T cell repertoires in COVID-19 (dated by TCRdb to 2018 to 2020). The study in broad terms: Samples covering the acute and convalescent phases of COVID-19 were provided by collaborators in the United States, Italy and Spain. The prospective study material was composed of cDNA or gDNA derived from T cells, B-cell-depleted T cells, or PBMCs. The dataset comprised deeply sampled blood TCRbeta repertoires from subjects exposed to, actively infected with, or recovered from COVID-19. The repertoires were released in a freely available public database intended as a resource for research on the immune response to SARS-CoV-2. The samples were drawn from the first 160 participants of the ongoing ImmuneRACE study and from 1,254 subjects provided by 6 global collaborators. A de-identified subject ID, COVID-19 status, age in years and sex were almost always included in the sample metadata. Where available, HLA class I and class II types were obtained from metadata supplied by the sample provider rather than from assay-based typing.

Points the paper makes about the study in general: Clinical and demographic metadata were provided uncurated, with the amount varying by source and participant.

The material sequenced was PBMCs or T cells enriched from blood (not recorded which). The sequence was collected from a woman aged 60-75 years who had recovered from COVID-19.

CDR3 region: CASSLTGTSSDTQYF. The DNA sequence follows: TGTGCCAGCAGCTTGACCGGGACTAGCTCAGATACGCAGTATTTT. The rearranged chain carries TRBV5-6 and TRBJ2-3; 9 bases in the middle match TRBD2. After removal of 1 base from V and 4 bases from J, the junction retains 4 bases not matched to a gene. Counted from cysteine to phenylalanine, this CDR3 has 15 amino acids. Only CDR3 DNA remains: 45 bases, in frame from the first base. The germline V gene provides CDR1 SGHDT and CDR2 YYEEEE. Reference TRBV5-6 and TRBJ2-3 proteins supply the regions before and after the CDR3; the full variable domain is: DAGVTQSPTHLIKTRGQQVTLRCSPKSGHDTVSWYQQALGQGPQFIFQYYEEEERQRGNFPDRFSGHQFPNYSSELNVNALLLGDSALYLCASSLTGTSSDTQYFGPGTRLTVL.